These T cell receptor beta chains were read from a single sample in a study of T cell repertoires in cytomegalovirus infection. TCRdb itself ran the reads through MiXCR, one entry per CDR3 protein. Of 200,000 to 250,000 distinct CDR3 sequences in the sample, 22% were seen once. The sequenced sample was CD8+ T cells from PBMCs. Receptors originate from a human donor in good health (CMV status not recorded). Some clones in this sample may be carry-over from other donors' samples. The CDR3 runs from the conserved cysteine through the conserved F or W. D genes are given only for firm matches. Rows may omit the clone size; those that give it use once, few, many or a size class.

clone size	J gene	D gene	V gene	CDR3 length	CDR3 DNA	CDR3 protein
-	TRBJ2-5	TRBD2	TRBV13	15	TGTGCCAGCAGCCGCCGGGCGGGGGGTCAAGAGACCCAGTACTTC	CASSRRAGGQETQYF
few	TRBJ2-1	-	TRBV4-1	12	TGCGCCAGCAGCCAAGCCGAGAGGGGACTGTTCTTC	CASSQAERGLFF
few	TRBJ2-1	-	TRBV25-1	11	TGTGCCAGCATGGCTGGGATTGAGCAGTTCTTC	CASMAGIEQFF
-	TRBJ2-7	TRBD1	TRBV6-6	15	TGTGCCAGCAGTTACTCTCGGGGACAGCCCTACGAGCAGTACTTC	CASSYSRGQPYEQYF
-	TRBJ2-7	-	TRBV16	14	TGTGCCAGCAGCCATCCGGGACGGACCTACGAGCAGTACTTC	CASSHPGRTYEQYF
-	TRBJ2-7	-	TRBV7-9	13	TGTGCCAGCAACCGTGGCAGCAGGCCAGAGCAGTACTTC	CASNRGSRPEQYF
few	TRBJ2-1	TRBD2	TRBV27	14	TGTGCCAGCATTCCGGGGGGGAACTACAATGAGCAGTTCTTC	CASIPGGNYNEQFF
-	TRBJ1-1	-	TRBV14	13	TGTGCCAGCAGCCAGGTCCCTAACACTGAAGCTTTCTTT	CASSQVPNTEAFF
many	TRBJ1-5	TRBD1	TRBV7-6	14	TGTGCCAGCAGCTGGGGACAGGGAGATCAGCCCCAGCATTTT	CASSWGQGDQPQHF
-	TRBJ2-1	-	TRBV28	13	TGTGCCAGCAGTTTGATAGGGAGCTATGAGCAGTTCTTC	CASSLIGSYEQFF
few	TRBJ2-7	-	TRBV19	13	TGTGCCAGTAGTATCGGACAGTCCTACGAGCAGTACTTC	CASSIGQSYEQYF
many	TRBJ1-2	-	TRBV10-3	16	TGTGCCATCAGTGTCCCAGGGGACGGACTTCGATATGGCTACACCTTC	CAISVPGDGLRYGYTF
many	TRBJ1-2	TRBD1	TRBV10-3	15	TGTGCCATCAGTGGAGACAGGGGGCTCGACTATGGCTACACCTTC	CAISGDRGLDYGYTF
-	TRBJ2-5	-	TRBV28	13	TGTGCCAGCAGTTTTTCCGTTAGAGAGACCCAGTACTTC	CASSFSVRETQYF
many	TRBJ2-7	TRBD2	TRBV20-1	18	TGCAGTGCTAGAGTGGGACTAGCGGGTTTCCAGAGCTCCTACGAGCAGTACTTC	CSARVGLAGFQSSYEQYF
few	TRBJ2-5	TRBD2	TRBV20-1	13	TGCAGTGCTGTCGGACTAGAGATGGAGACCCAGTACTTC	CSAVGLEMETQYF
-	TRBJ2-4	TRBD2	TRBV13	16	TGTGCCAGCAGCCGAAGCCTCGGGGGGGCCAAAAACATTCAGTACTTC	CASSRSLGGAKNIQYF
few	TRBJ1-3	-	TRBV12-3/TRBV12-4	16	TGTGCCAGCATGTCCCCTCCCACGAGCTCTGGAAACACCATATATTTT	CASMSPPTSSGNTIYF
few	TRBJ2-1	-	TRBV19	15	TGTGCCAGTAGTATATATAGTGTCGGGGGTGGTGAGCAGTTCTTC	CASSIYSVGGGEQFF
-	TRBJ1-4	-	TRBV28	16	TGTGCCAGCAGTTACCACCCGGGGGCTGGTAATGAAAAACTGTTTTTT	CASSYHPGAGNEKLFF
-	TRBJ1-6	-	TRBV5-3	11	TGTGCCAGCAGCGTCGAGGGTTTTGAATTATTT	CASSVEGFELF
few	TRBJ2-1	TRBD2	TRBV20-1	15	TGCAGTGCTAGAATTAGCGGGGGGGCCTACAATGAGCAGTTCTTC	CSARISGGAYNEQFF
-	TRBJ2-1	TRBD2	TRBV20-1	16	TGCAGTGCTTATTTTAGCGGGGACCCATCCTACAATGAGCAGTTCTTC	CSAYFSGDPSYNEQFF
few	TRBJ2-1	-	TRBV6-2/TRBV6-3	17	TGTGCCAGCAGTTACCCCGATTCAGTCATTGATTACAATGAGCAGTTCTTC	CASSYPDSVIDYNEQFF
many	TRBJ2-3	-	TRBV7-2	15	TGTGCCAGCAGCCCTTGGACGGCCGGGGCAGATACGCAGTATTTT	CASSPWTAGADTQYF
few	TRBJ2-3	TRBD2	TRBV28	20	TGTGCCAGCAGTTTAAATCTAGCGGGGGGTATAGCACGAGGAGCAGATACGCAGTATTTT	CASSLNLAGGIARGADTQYF
-	TRBJ2-2	-	TRBV29-1	12	TGCAGCGCTAGGGACCTCACCGGGGAGCTGTTTTTT	CSARDLTGELFF
many	TRBJ2-3	TRBD2	TRBV7-2	15	TGTGCCAGCAGCTTAGTCGGGGGGGACACAGATACGCAGTATTTT	CASSLVGGDTDTQYF
few	TRBJ1-1	-	TRBV20-1	14	TGCAGTGCTAGAGATCGGGTGGCGAACACTGAAGCTTTCTTT	CSARDRVANTEAFF
-	TRBJ1-2	-	TRBV2	17	TGTGCCAGCAGTGAATGGGTCACTCTTACCACTAACTATGGCTACACCTTC	CASSEWVTLTTNYGYTF
many	TRBJ1-5	-	TRBV7-2	16	TGTGCCAGCAGCTTAGTGGGGGAAAGAGCCAATCAGCCCCAGCATTTT	CASSLVGERANQPQHF
many	TRBJ1-4	-	TRBV28	16	TGTGCCAGCAGTTTATTCCGGGGATGGGGGGATGAAAAACTGTTTTTT	CASSLFRGWGDEKLFF
-	TRBJ1-2	-	TRBV7-9	13	TGTGCCAGCAGCTTTGGGGGGAACTATGGCTACACCTTC	CASSFGGNYGYTF
-	TRBJ2-3	-	TRBV15	17	TGTGCCACCAGCAGAGATTATGGGGCAGGGGACCCAGATACGCAGTATTTT	CATSRDYGAGDPDTQYF
many	TRBJ2-4	-	TRBV28	12	TGTGCCAGCAGTTTCGACAAAAACATTCAGTACTTC	CASSFDKNIQYF
few	TRBJ1-1	-	TRBV15	14	TGTGCCACCAGCAGATCAAAAGGGAACACTGAAGCTTTCTTT	CATSRSKGNTEAFF
-	TRBJ1-1	-	TRBV5-1	14	TGCGCCAGCCGGGTTGGAGGGGGGGCCACTGAAGCTTTCTTT	CASRVGGGATEAFF
few	TRBJ1-1	TRBD1	TRBV12-3/TRBV12-4	16	TGTGCCAGCAGGGCTCGGGGAGGGGGCATGAACACTGAAGCTTTCTTT	CASRARGGGMNTEAFF
few	TRBJ1-1	-	TRBV20-1	16	TGCAGTGCTAGAGAAGGTCAGGGGAAAATGAACACTGAAGCTTTCTTT	CSAREGQGKMNTEAFF
-	TRBJ2-3	TRBD2	TRBV5-6	15	TGTGCCAGCAGTTTGAACCTAGCGGGGGAAGATACGCAGTATTTT	CASSLNLAGEDTQYF
-	TRBJ2-7	-	TRBV5-1	15	TGCGCCAGCAGCTTGGATAGCGGTGACTACTACGAGCAGTACTTC	CASSLDSGDYYEQYF
few	TRBJ2-3	-	TRBV13	18	TGTGCCAGCAGCTTATTTGGCGTATCGGGGGAGTACACAGATACGCAGTATTTT	CASSLFGVSGEYTDTQYF
many	TRBJ1-5	-	TRBV7-2	12	TGTGCCAGCAGCGAGTTGAATCAGCCCCAGCATTTT	CASSELNQPQHF
many	TRBJ2-6	TRBD1	TRBV7-9	19	TGTGCCAGCAACCCCATTGTGGGACAGGGTTTATTTGGGGCCAACGTCCTGACTTTC	CASNPIVGQGLFGANVLTF
-	TRBJ2-7	-	TRBV19	15	TGTGCCAGTAGTATCAAGGGGGGTCCCGCCAACGAGCAGTACTTC	CASSIKGGPANEQYF
many	TRBJ1-2	TRBD1	TRBV28	14	TGTGCCAGCAGCGACTACAGGGGGGGCTATGGCTACACCTTC	CASSDYRGGYGYTF
-	TRBJ2-1	-	TRBV6-1	13	TGTGCCAGCAGTGGGAGCCGTTACAATGAGCAGTTCTTC	CASSGSRYNEQFF
few	TRBJ2-1	-	TRBV2	10	TGTGCCAGCAAGTACAATGAGCAGTTCTTC	CASKYNEQFF
-	TRBJ2-1	-	TRBV12-5	13	TGTGCTAGTGGTTCCGGCGGCGGGTATGAGCAGTTCTTC	CASGSGGGYEQFF
-	TRBJ1-2	-	TRBV9	11	TGTGCCAGCAGCCACGACGATGGCTACACCTTC	CASSHDDGYTF
-	TRBJ2-2	-	TRBV19	15	TGTGCCAGTAGTATCCTGGGGCAACACACCAGGGAGCTGTTTTTT	CASSILGQHTRELFF
few	TRBJ1-4	TRBD1	TRBV7-6	14	TGTGCCAGCAGCCTTCGACAGGGGAGTGAAAAACTGTTTTTT	CASSLRQGSEKLFF